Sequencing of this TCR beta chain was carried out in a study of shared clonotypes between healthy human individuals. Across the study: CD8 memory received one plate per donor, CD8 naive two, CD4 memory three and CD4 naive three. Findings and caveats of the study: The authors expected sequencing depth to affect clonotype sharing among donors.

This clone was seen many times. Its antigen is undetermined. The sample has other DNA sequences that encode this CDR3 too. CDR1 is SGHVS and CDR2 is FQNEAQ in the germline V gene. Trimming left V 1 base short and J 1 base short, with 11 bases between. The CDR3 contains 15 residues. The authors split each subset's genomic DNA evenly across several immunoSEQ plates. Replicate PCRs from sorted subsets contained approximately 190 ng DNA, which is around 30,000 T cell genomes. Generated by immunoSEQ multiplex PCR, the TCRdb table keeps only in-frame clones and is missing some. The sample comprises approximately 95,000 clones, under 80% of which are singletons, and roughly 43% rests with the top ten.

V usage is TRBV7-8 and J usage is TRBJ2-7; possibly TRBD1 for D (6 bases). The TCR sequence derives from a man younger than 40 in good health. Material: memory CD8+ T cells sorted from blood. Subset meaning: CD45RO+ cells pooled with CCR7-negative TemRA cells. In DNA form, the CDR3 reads TGTGCCAGCAGCTTAGGCCCAGGGGAGTCCTACGAGCAGTACTTC. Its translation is CASSLGPGESYEQYF.